This entry describes one T cell receptor (beta chain). Its antigen is unidentified. The source of the sample is a study of shared clonotypes between healthy human individuals. Whole-study results and caveats: Non-shared clonotypes were found to have lower generation probabilities than the clonotypes that were shared by all four of the sorted-subset donors. Rarefaction indicated that sorted-subset sequencing remained incomplete although depth was large.

The CDR3 covers 13 residues. The germline V and J ends were trimmed by 2 bases and 5 bases, with 7 bases remaining between them. The germline V gene has CDR1 MDHEN and CDR2 SYDVKM. CD4+ cells were split into CD45RA+ naive and CD45RA-negative memory subsets. The method was immunoSEQ multiplex PCR; TCRdb's version includes in-frame clones alone and lacks a portion of them. The repertoire consists of about a million clones, with about 80% occurring once and the leading ten covering roughly 0.9%. The sequencing sample was made of memory CD4+ T cells from PBMCs. Subset described: CD45RA-negative fraction. The V gene is TRBV28, the J gene TRBJ2-1, with D hard to call. The receptor's source is a young man in good health. Some clones in this sample may be carry-over from other donors' samples. CDR3 amino acids: CASSLGRNNEQFF. DNA for the CDR3: TGTGCCAGCAGTTTAGGGCGGAACAATGAGCAGTTCTTC.